The rows below give T cell receptor beta chains drawn from one sample of a study of OX40 agonist ivuxolimab in advanced cancers. Profiled with immunoSEQ multiplex PCR; TCRdb holds only in-frame clones, not every one. The sample has tens of thousands of clones; about 90% are singletons. The input for sequencing was CD4+ or CD8+ T cells sorted from blood, taken in a trial of the OX40 agonist ivuxolimab. These receptors were collected from an adult with an advanced solid tumor such as melanoma, head and neck, liver or kidney cancer. CDR3s include the opening cysteine and the closing phenylalanine or tryptophan. The D gene is left open where the match is weak. Not all rows give a size; the values are once, few, many and, for expanded clones, a class.

. TRBJ2-7 TRBV7-9 . TGTGCCAGCAGCTTAGAACTTGTGGTCCACGAGCAGTACTTC CASSLELVVHEQYF
. TRBJ2-7 TRBV15 few TGTGCCACCAGCAGATTTTCGAGACAGACCTACGAGCAGTACTTC CATSRFSRQTYEQYF
. TRBJ2-2 TRBV27 . TGTGCCAGCAGTAACCGCCGAACCGGGGAGCTGTTTTTT CASSNRRTGELFF
. TRBJ2-1 TRBV11-3 . TGTGCCAGCAGCCCTAAGGGGGGTGGACAGTTCTTC CASSPKGGGQFF
. TRBJ2-1 TRBV28 . TGTGCCAGCAGTTTCGACAGGAGCTCCTACAATGAGCAGTTCTTC CASSFDRSSYNEQFF
. TRBJ2-1 TRBV7-2 . TGTGCCAGCAGCTTACTAGTAACCTACAATGAGCAGTTCTTC CASSLLVTYNEQFF
. TRBJ2-7 TRBV28 . TGTGCCACTCGAGACGTTTGGGAGCAGTACTTC CATRDVWEQYF
. TRBJ1-2 TRBV2 once TGTGCCAGCAGCCGAGGGGGGGTTAACTATGGCTACACCTTC CASSRGGVNYGYTF
. TRBJ2-3 TRBV7-2 . TGTGCCAGCAGCTTAGACCTCACAGATACGCAGTATTTT CASSLDLTDTQYF
TRBD1 TRBJ2-1 TRBV20-1 . TGCAGTGCCGACCCCCGGGACAGGCAGTTCTTC CSADPRDRQFF
. TRBJ1-5 TRBV28 . TGTGCCAGCAGTAATCCCGGACGGCGGAATCAGCCCCAGCATTTT CASSNPGRRNQPQHF
. TRBJ1-2 TRBV7-6 once TGTGCCAGCAGCTTAGAAGGCTACGGGCAGAGCTATGGCTACACCTTC CASSLEGYGQSYGYTF
. TRBJ2-7 TRBV2 . TGTGCCAGCGGTAACGCGGGGGAGCAGTACTTC CASGNAGEQYF